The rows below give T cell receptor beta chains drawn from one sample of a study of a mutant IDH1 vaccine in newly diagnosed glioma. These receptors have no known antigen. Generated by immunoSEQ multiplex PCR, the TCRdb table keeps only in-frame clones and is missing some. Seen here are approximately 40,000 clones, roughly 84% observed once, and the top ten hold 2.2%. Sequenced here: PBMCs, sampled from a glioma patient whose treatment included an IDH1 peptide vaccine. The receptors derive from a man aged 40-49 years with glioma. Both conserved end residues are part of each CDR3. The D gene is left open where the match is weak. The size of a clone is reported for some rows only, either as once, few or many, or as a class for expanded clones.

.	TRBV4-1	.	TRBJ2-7	CASSLYVGGNPYEQYF	TGCGCCAGCAGCCTATATGTCGGTGGAAATCCCTACGAGCAGTACTTC
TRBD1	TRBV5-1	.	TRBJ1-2	CASSSGQINYGYTF	TGCGCCAGCAGCTCGGGACAGATTAACTATGGCTACACCTTC
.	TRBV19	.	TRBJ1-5	CASSVNRRGNQPQHF	TGTGCCAGTAGCGTTAATAGACGCGGCAATCAGCCCCAGCATTTT
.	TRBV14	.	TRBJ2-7	CASSPGAAYEQYF	TGTGCCAGCAGCCCAGGGGCCGCCTACGAGCAGTACTTC
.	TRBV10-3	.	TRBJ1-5	CAIRGDQGQPQHF	TGTGCCATCAGGGGGGACCAGGGACAGCCCCAGCATTTT
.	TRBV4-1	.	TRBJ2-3	CASSQTPSGDTQYF	TGCGCCAGCAGCCAGACCCCATCCGGAGATACGCAGTATTTT
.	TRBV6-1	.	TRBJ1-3	CASSPLAGAGNTIYF	TGTGCCAGCAGTCCTTTAGCAGGGGCTGGAAACACCATATATTTT
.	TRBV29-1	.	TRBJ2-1	CSVGAAGSSYNEQFF	TGCAGCGTGGGGGCGGCCGGGAGCTCCTACAATGAGCAGTTCTTC
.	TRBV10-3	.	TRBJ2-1	CAASAHNEQFF	TGTGCCGCGTCGGCCCACAATGAGCAGTTCTTC
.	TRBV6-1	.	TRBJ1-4	CASRTAATNEKLFF	TGTGCCAGCAGGACAGCCGCAACTAATGAAAAACTGTTTTTT
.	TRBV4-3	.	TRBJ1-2	CASSQAHTGSGYGYTF	TGCGCCAGCAGCCAAGCCCACACAGGGTCGGGCTATGGCTACACCTTC
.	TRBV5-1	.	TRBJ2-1	CASSLAPIGEQFF	TGCGCCAGCAGCTTGGCTCCTATCGGTGAGCAGTTCTTC
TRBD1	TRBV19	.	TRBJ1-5	CASSKTGGNQPQHF	TGTGCCAGTAGTAAAACAGGGGGCAATCAGCCCCAGCATTTT
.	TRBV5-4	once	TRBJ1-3	CASSPIGDQLNTIYF	TGTGCCAGCAGCCCGATAGGGGACCAATTAAACACCATATATTTT
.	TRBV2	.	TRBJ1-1	CASSERVGTEAFF	TGTGCCAGCAGTGAGCGGGTGGGGACTGAAGCTTTCTTT
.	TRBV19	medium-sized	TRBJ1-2	CASSIRNSKGYTF	TGTGCCAGTAGTATAAGGAATAGTAAAGGCTACACCTTC
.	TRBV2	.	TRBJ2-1	CASNTGSLAYNEQFF	TGTGCCAGCAATACAGGGTCTTTGGCTTACAATGAGCAGTTCTTC
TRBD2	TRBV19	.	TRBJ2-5	CASSLAGIETQYF	TGTGCCAGTAGTTTAGCGGGAATAGAGACCCAGTACTTC
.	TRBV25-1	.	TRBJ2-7	CASSEPGLASYEQYF	TGTGCCAGCAGTGAACCAGGACTCGCGTCCTACGAGCAGTACTTC
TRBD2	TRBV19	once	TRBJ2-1	CASKVRAGGVYEQFF	TGTGCCAGTAAGGTCAGAGCGGGAGGCGTCTATGAGCAGTTCTTC
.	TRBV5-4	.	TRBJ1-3	CASSHPDRNTIYF	TGTGCCAGCAGCCACCCCGACAGAAACACCATATATTTT
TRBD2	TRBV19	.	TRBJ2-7	CASTPGAPSGTHEQYF	TGTGCCAGTACTCCCGGGGCCCCTAGCGGGACCCACGAGCAGTACTTC
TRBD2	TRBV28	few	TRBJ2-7	CASSLPGGRAHEQYF	TGTGCCAGCAGTCTTCCCGGCGGGAGGGCCCACGAGCAGTACTTC
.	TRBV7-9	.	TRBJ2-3	CASSTRGEGTDTQYF	TGTGCCAGCAGCACCCGGGGCGAGGGAACAGATACGCAGTATTTT
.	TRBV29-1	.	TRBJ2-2	CSVEGPRMGELFF	TGCAGCGTTGAGGGCCCTAGAATGGGGGAGCTGTTTTTT
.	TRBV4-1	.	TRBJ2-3	CASSRSPVQDTQYF	TGCGCCAGCAGCCGAAGCCCGGTTCAAGATACGCAGTATTTT
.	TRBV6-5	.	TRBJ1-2	CASSPRRYGYTF	TGTGCCAGCAGCCCTCGGCGGTATGGCTACACCTTC
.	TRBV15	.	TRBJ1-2	CATSRDLQAHYGYTF	TGTGCCACCAGCAGAGATTTGCAGGCACACTATGGCTACACCTTC
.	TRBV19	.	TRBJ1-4	CASSTYRKSVEKLFF	TGTGCCAGTAGTACATACAGAAAATCCGTGGAAAAACTGTTTTTT
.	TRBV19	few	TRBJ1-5	CASRGRKVNQPQHF	TGTGCCAGTCGGGGACGGAAAGTCAATCAGCCCCAGCATTTT
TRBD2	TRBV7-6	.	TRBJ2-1	CASSPLAEPYNEQFF	TGTGCCAGCAGCCCACTAGCGGAGCCGTACAATGAGCAGTTCTTC
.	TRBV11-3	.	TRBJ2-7	CASSSGETYEQYF	TGTGCCAGCAGCTCCGGGGAGACCTACGAGCAGTACTTC
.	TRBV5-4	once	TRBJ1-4	CASSSWTASNEKLFF	TGTGCCAGCAGCTCCTGGACAGCCAGTAATGAAAAACTGTTTTTT
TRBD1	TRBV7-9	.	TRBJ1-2	CASSLSGQPINYGYTF	TGTGCCAGCAGCTTATCGGGACAGCCGATTAACTATGGCTACACCTTC
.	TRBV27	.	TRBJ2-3	CASSLSTGAYRVHTQYF	TGTGCCAGCAGTTTATCAACGGGTGCGTATAGAGTTCATACGCAGTATTTT
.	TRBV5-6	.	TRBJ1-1	CASRRVMDTEAFF	TGTGCCAGCAGAAGGGTTATGGACACTGAAGCTTTCTTT
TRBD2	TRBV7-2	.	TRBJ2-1	CASCQRGGRWNEQFF	TGTGCCAGCTGCCAACGGGGGGGACGGTGGAATGAGCAGTTCTTC
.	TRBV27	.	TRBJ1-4	CASSLSWSNEKLFF	TGTGCCAGCAGTTTATCCTGGAGTAATGAAAAACTGTTTTTT
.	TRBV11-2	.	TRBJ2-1	CASSLAGASYNEQFF	TGTGCCAGCAGCTTAGCGGGGGCCTCCTACAATGAGCAGTTCTTC
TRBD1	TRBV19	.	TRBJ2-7	CASGTGTGEQYF	TGTGCCAGTGGGACCGGGACAGGAGAGCAGTACTTC
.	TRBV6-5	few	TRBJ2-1	CASSYSPSSLHNEQFF	TGTGCCAGCAGTTATAGTCCTAGCTCTCTCCACAATGAGCAGTTCTTC
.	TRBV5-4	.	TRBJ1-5	CASSLGPGTQHF	TGTGCCAGCAGCTTGGGACCGGGGACCCAGCATTTT
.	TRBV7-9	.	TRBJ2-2	CASSFTSTGELFF	TGTGCCAGCAGCTTTACTAGCACCGGGGAGCTGTTTTTT
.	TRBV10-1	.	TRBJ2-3	CASSEPTGNPGPPDTQYF	TGCGCCAGCAGTGAGCCTACGGGAAACCCGGGTCCACCGGATACGCAGTATTTT
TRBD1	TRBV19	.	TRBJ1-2	CASSGGGQGNYGYTF	TGTGCCAGTAGTGGTGGTGGACAGGGGAACTATGGCTACACCTTC
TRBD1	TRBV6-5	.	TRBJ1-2	CASGQRGRGYGYTF	TGTGCCAGCGGACAAAGGGGGCGCGGCTATGGCTACACCTTC
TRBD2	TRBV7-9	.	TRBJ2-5	CASSSGGGLAGQETQYF	TGTGCCAGCAGTTCCGGGGGTGGCCTAGCGGGGCAGGAGACCCAGTACTTC
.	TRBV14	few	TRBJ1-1	CASSQANGQNTEAFF	TGTGCCAGCAGCCAAGCGAACGGACAGAACACTGAAGCTTTCTTT
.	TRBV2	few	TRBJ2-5	CASRPPRAGGETQYF	TGTGCCAGCAGACCCCCCCGGGCCGGAGGGGAGACCCAGTACTTC
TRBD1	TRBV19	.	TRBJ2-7	CASSISGGFHEQYF	TGTGCCAGTAGTATCTCAGGGGGCTTCCACGAGCAGTACTTC
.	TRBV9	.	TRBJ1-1	CASSVGGGLGNTEAFF	TGTGCCAGCAGCGTAGGTGGGGGGCTCGGGAACACTGAAGCTTTCTTT